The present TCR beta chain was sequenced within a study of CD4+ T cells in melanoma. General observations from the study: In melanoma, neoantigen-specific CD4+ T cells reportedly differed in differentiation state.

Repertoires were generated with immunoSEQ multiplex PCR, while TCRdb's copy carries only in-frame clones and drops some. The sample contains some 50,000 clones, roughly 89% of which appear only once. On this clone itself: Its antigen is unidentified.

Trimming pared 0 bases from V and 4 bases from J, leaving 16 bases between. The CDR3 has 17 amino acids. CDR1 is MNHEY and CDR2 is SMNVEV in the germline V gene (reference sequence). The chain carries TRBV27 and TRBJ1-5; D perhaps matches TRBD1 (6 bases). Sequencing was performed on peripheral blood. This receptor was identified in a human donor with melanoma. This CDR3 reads CASSLSGGSTNNQPQHF. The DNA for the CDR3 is TGTGCCAGCAGTTTATCAGGGGGAAGTACGAATAATCAGCCCCAGCATTTT.